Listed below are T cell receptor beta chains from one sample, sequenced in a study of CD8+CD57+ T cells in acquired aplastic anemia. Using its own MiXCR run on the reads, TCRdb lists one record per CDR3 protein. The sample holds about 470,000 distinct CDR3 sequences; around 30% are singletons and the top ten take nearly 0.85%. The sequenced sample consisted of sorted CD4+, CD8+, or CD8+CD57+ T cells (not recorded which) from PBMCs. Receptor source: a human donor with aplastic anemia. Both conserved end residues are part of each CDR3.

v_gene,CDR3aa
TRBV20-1,CAERRGSPLHF
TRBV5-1,CASSDQGAWEQYF
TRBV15,CATSSRDRTYQPQYF
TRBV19,CASSQYPDTEAFF
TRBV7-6,CASSLKGQGEEKLFF
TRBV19,CASSRICGGGADTQYF
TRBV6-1,CASRGGPTDTQYF
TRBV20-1,CSARTDPNTEAFF
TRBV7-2,CASSPGGGGEQYF
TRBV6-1,CASTRQGGTYEQYF
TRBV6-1,CASSVQGSYEQYF
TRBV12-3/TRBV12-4,CASSFGGAGNTIYF
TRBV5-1,CASATPATGSVSDEQYF
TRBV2,CASTEGSSNTEAFF
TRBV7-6,CASSRTSGSHKQYF
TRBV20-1,CSARDRGWEQFF